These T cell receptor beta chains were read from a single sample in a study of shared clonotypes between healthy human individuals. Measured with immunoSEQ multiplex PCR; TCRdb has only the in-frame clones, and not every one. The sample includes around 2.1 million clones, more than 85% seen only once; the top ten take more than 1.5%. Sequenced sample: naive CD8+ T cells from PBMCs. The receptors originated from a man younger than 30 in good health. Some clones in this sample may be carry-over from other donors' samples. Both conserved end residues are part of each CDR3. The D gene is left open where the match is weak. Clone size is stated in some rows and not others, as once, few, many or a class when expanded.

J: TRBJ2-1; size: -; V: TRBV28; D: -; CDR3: CASSSPRERSSYNEQFF; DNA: TGTGCCAGCAGTTCCCCGCGCGAGCGGAGCTCCTACAATGAGCAGTTCTTC
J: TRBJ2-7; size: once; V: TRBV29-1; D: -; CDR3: CSALGRRSYEQYF; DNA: TGCAGCGCCCTAGGACGGCGCTCCTACGAGCAGTACTTC
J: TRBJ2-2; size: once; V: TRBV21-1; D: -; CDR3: CASRTKLFF; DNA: TGTGCCAGCAGGACGAAGCTGTTTTTT
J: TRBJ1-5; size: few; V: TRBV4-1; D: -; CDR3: CASSPPGRQVNQPQHF; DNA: TGCGCCAGCAGCCCTCCGGGACGGCAAGTTAATCAGCCCCAGCATTTT
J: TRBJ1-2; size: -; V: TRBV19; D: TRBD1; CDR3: CASSIPWDRAYTF; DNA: TGTGCCAGTAGTATTCCGTGGGACAGGGCCTACACCTTC
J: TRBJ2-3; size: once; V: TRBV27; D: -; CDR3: CASSWRGLYTDTQYF; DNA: TGTGCCAGCAGTTGGAGGGGTCTCTACACAGATACGCAGTATTTT
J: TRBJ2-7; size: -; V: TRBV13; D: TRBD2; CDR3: CASSLWREGQMNEQYF; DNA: TGTGCCAGCAGCTTGTGGCGGGAGGGCCAAATGAACGAGCAGTACTTC
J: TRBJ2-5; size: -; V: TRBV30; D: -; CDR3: CAWKILGWEETQYF; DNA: TGTGCCTGGAAAATACTAGGATGGGAAGAGACCCAGTACTTC
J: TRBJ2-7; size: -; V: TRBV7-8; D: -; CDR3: CASSLAGTVYEQYF; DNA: TGTGCCAGCAGCTTAGCCGGGACTGTATACGAGCAGTACTTC
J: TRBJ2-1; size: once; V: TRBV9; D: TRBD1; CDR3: CASSARQGDPYNEQFF; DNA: TGTGCCAGCAGCGCCCGACAGGGGGATCCCTACAATGAGCAGTTCTTC
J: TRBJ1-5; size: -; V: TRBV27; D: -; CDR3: CASREGLGQPQHF; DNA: TGTGCCAGCAGGGAGGGCCTCGGTCAGCCCCAGCATTTT
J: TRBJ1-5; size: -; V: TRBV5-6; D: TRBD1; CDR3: CASSLGQGAHQPQHF; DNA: TGTGCCAGCAGCTTGGGGCAGGGGGCCCATCAGCCCCAGCATTTT
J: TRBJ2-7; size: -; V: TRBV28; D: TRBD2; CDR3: CASSLGLAYEQYF; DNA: TGTGCCAGCAGTTTAGGACTAGCCTACGAGCAGTACTTC
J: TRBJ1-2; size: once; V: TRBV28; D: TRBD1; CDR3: CASSLRWRGQGDYGYTF; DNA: TGTGCCAGCAGTTTACGGTGGAGAGGACAGGGAGATTATGGCTACACCTTC
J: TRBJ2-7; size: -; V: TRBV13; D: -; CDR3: CASSSRASGLTYYEQYF; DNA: TGTGCCAGCAGCTCACGGGCGTCCGGACTTACCTACTACGAGCAGTACTTC
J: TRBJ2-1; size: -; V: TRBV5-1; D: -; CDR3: CASSSRTPRDNEQFF; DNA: TGCGCCAGCAGCTCCCGAACCCCCAGAGACAATGAGCAGTTCTTC
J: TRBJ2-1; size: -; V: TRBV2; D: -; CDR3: CASSGSPQGIYYNEQFF; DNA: TGTGCCAGCAGTGGTTCCCCACAGGGTATTTACTACAATGAGCAGTTCTTC
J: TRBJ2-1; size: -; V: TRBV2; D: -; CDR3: CASSATLIRNEQFF; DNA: TGTGCCAGCAGTGCCACATTAATCCGGAATGAGCAGTTCTTC
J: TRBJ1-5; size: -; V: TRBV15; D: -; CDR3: CATSRDLAGNQPQHF; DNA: TGTGCCACCAGCAGAGATCTGGCAGGCAATCAGCCCCAGCATTTT
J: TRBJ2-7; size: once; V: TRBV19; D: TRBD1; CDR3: CASSPTPRGLFSYEQYF; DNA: TGTGCCAGTAGTCCGACCCCTAGGGGGCTTTTCTCCTACGAGCAGTACTTC
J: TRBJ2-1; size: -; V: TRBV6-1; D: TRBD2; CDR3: CASNRLAGVWNEQFF; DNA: TGTGCCAGCAACAGACTAGCGGGAGTCTGGAATGAGCAGTTCTTC
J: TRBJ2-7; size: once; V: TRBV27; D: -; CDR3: CASSKTRPKPEQYF; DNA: TGTGCCAGCAGTAAGACACGTCCAAAACCCGAGCAGTACTTC
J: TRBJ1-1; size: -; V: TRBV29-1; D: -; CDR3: CSVEGQGRLATEAFF; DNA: TGCAGCGTTGAAGGGCAGGGGCGGTTAGCCACTGAAGCTTTCTTT
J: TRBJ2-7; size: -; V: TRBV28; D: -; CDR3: CASSLPWDSYEQYF; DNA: TGTGCCAGCAGCTTACCTTGGGACTCCTACGAGCAGTACTTC
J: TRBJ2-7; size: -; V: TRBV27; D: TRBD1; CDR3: CATGIGQGSYEQYF; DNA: TGTGCCACGGGAATTGGACAGGGTTCCTACGAGCAGTACTTC
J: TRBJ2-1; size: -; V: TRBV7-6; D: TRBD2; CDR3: CASSLESSGRAPRVPYNEQFF; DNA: TGTGCCAGCAGCTTAGAGTCTAGCGGGAGGGCCCCCCGTGTCCCCTACAATGAGCAGTTCTTC
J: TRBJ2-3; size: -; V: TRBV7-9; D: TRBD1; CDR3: CASSTRQGGTTDTQYF; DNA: TGTGCCAGCAGCACCCGACAGGGGGGGACCACAGATACGCAGTATTTT
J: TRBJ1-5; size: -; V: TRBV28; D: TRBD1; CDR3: CASSPTGTGFQPQHF; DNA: TGTGCCAGCAGCCCTACCGGGACAGGGTTTCAGCCCCAGCATTTT
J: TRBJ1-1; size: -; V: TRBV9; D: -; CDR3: CASSASSGGFTEAFF; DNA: TGTGCCAGCAGCGCGAGCTCCGGAGGGTTCACTGAAGCTTTCTTT
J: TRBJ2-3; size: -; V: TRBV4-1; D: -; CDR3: CASSQNGGTSTDTQYF; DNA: TGCGCCAGCAGCCAAAACGGCGGGACTAGCACAGATACGCAGTATTTT
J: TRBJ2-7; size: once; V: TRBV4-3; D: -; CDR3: CASSQGVSTLEQYF; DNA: TGCGCCAGCAGCCAAGGGGTCTCTACGCTAGAGCAGTACTTC
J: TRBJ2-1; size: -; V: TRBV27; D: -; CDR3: CASSLGGYNEQFF; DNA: TGTGCCAGCAGTTTAGGCGGATACAATGAGCAGTTCTTC
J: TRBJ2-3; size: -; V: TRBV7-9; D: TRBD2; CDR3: CASSLWTSGSRDTQYF; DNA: TGTGCCAGCAGCCTCTGGACTAGCGGGAGCCGGGATACGCAGTATTTT
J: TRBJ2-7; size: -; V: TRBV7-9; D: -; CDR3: CASSYAPDAYEQYF; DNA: TGTGCCAGCAGCTATGCTCCGGATGCCTACGAGCAGTACTTC
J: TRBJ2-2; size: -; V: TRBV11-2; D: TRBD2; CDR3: CASSLVLAVTNTGELFF; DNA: TGTGCCAGCAGCTTAGTGCTAGCGGTTACGAACACCGGGGAGCTGTTTTTT
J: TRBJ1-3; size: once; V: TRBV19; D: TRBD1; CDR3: CASSPAGGRNTIYF; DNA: TGTGCCAGTAGTCCCGCAGGGGGCAGAAACACCATATATTTT
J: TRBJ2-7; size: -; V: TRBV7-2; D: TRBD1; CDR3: CASSLPGQRYEQYF; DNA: TGTGCCAGCAGCTTACCGGGACAGAGATACGAGCAGTACTTC
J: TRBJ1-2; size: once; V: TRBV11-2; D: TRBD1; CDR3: CASSLDNPNDRVVRYGYTF; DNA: TGTGCCAGCAGCTTAGATAACCCCAACGACAGGGTGGTGCGCTATGGCTACACCTTC
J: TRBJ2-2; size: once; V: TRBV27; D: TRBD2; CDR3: CASSLWTSGRNTGELFF; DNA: TGTGCCAGCAGTTTATGGACTAGCGGGAGGAACACCGGGGAGCTGTTTTTT